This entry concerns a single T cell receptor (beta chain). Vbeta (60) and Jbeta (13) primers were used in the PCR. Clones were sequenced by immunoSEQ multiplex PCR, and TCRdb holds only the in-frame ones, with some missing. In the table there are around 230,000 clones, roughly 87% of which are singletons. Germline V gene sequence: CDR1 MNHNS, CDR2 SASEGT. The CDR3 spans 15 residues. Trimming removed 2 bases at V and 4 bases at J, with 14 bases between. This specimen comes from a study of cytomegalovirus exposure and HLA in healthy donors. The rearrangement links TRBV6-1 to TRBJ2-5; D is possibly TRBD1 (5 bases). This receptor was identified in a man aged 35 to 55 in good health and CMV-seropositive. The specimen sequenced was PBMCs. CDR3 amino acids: CASSEQGLRGETQYF. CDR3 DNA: TGTGCCAGCAGTGAACAGGGCCTCCGCGGAGAGACCCAGTACTTC.